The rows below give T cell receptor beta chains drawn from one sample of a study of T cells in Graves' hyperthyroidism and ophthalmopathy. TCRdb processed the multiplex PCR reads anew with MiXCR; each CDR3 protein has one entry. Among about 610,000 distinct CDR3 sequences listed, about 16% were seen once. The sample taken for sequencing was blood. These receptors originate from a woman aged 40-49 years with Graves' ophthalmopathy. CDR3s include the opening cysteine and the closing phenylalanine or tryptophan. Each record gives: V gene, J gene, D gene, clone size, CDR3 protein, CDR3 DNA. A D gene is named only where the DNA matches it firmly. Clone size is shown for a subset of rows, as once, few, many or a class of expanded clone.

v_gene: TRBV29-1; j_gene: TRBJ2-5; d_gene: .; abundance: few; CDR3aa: CSVPKAPKETQYF; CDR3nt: TGCAGCGTCCCAAAGGCCCCGAAAGAGACCCAGTACTTC
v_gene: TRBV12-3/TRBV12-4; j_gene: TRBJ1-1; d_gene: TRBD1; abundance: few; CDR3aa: CASSYPRQGNTEAFF; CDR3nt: TGTGCCAGCAGTTACCCGAGACAGGGGAACACTGAAGCTTTCTTT
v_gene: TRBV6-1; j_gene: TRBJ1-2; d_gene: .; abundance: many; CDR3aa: CASSEVLREGYTF; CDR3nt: TGTGCCAGCAGTGAAGTCCTCAGGGAGGGCTACACCTTC
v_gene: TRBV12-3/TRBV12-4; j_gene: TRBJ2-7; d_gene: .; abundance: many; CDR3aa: CASSLRRLRYEQYF; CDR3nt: TGTGCCAGCAGTTTGCGAAGGCTGCGCTACGAGCAGTACTTC
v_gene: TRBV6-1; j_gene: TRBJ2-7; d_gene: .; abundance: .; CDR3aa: CASSGRDPRDEQYF; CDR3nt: TGTGCCAGCAGTGGCCGGGACCCCAGGGACGAGCAGTACTTC
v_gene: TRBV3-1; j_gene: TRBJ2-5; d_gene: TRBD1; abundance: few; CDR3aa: CASSQGPDRGQETQYF; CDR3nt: TGTGCCAGCAGCCAAGGGCCTGACAGGGGTCAAGAAACCCAGTACTTC
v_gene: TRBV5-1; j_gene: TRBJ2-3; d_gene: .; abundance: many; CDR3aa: CASSLRADTQYF; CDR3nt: TGCGCCAGCAGCCTACGCGCAGATACGCAGTATTTT
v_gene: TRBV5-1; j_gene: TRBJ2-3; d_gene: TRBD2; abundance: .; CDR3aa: CASSLTAGRADTQYF; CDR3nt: TGCGCCAGCAGCTTAACAGCGGGACGGGCAGATACGCAGTATTTT
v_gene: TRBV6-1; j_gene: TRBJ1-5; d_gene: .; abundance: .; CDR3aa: CASSGELIQPQHF; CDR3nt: TGTGCCAGCAGTGGGGAGCTAATTCAGCCCCAGCATTTT
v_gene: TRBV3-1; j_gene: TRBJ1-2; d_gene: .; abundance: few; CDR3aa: CASSHGSTVNYGYTF; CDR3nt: TGTGCCAGCAGCCATGGGTCTACAGTAAACTATGGCTACACCTTC
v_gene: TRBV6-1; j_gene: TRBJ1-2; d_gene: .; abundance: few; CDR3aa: CASTLDHNYGYTF; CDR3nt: TGTGCCAGCACCTTGGACCATAACTATGGCTACACCTTC
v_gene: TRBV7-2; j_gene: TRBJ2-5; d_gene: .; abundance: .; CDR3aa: CASSLNGLQETQYF; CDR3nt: TGTGCCAGCAGCTTAAACGGGCTCCAAGAGACCCAGTACTTC
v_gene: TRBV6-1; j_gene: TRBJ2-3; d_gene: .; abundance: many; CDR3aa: CASSYWGERRDTQYF; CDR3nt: TGTGCCAGCAGTTACTGGGGAGAAAGGAGAGATACGCAGTATTTT
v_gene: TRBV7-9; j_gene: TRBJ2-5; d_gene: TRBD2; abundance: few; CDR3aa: CASSGSSGRLETQYF; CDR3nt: TGTGCCAGCAGCGGGTCTAGCGGGAGACTGGAGACCCAGTACTTC
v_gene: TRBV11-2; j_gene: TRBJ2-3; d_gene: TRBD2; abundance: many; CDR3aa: CASSPWGLTSSSSTDTQYF; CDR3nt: TGTGCCAGCAGCCCCTGGGGGTTGACTAGCAGCTCTAGCACAGATACGCAGTATTTT
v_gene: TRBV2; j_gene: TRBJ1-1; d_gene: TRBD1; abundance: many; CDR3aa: CASSQQGTAFF; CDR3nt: TGTGCCAGCAGTCAACAGGGGACAGCTTTCTTT
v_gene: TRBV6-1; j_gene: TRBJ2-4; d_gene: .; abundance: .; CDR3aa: CASSESTDGQNIQYF; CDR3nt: TGTGCCAGCAGTGAAAGCACAGATGGGCAAAACATTCAGTACTTC
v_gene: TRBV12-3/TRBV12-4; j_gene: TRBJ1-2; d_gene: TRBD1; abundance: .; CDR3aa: CASSLQGAGSGYTF; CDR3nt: TGTGCCAGCAGTTTACAGGGGGCGGGAAGTGGCTACACCTTC
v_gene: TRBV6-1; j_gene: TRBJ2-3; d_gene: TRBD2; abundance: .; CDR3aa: CASSEEPGLAGGPLDTQYF; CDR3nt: TGTGCCAGCAGTGAAGAGCCGGGACTAGCGGGAGGGCCGCTAGATACGCAGTATTTT
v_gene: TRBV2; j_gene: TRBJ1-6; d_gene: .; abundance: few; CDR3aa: CASRPGTGVPLHF; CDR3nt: TGTGCCAGCAGGCCCGGGACGGGGGTACCCCTCCACTTT
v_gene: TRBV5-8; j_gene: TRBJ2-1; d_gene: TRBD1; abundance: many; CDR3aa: CASSLGTGGPYNEQFF; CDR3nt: TGTGCCAGCAGCTTGGGGACAGGGGGACCCTACAATGAGCAGTTCTTC
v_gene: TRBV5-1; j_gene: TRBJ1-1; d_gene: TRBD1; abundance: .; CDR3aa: CASSLVGQGAGEAFF; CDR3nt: TGTGCCAGCAGCTTGGTCGGACAGGGCGCGGGAGAAGCTTTCTTT
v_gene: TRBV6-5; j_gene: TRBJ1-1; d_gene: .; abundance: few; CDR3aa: CASSYSGVDEAFF; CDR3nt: TGTGCCAGCAGTTACTCGGGGGTCGATGAAGCTTTCTTT
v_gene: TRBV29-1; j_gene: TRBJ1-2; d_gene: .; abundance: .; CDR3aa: CSVGDNRGYTF; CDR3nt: TGCAGCGTGGGGGACAACCGAGGCTACACCTTC
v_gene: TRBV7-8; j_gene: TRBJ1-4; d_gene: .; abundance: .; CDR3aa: CASSLDRLGEKLFF; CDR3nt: TGTGCCAGCAGCTTAGACAGGCTTGGGGAAAAACTGTTTTTT
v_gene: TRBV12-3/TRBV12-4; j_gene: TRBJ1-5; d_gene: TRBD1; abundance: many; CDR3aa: CASSFHGQGMGQPQHF; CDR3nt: TGTGCCAGCAGTTTTCATGGACAGGGAATGGGTCAGCCCCAGCATTTT
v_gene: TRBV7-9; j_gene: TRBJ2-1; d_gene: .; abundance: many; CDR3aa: CASSPLGTAGNEQFF; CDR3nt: .
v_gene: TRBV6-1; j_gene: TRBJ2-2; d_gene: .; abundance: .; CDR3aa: CASSEAFLGVTGELFF; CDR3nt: TGTGCCAGCAGTGAAGCCTTTTTGGGTGTAACCGGGGAGCTGTTTTTT
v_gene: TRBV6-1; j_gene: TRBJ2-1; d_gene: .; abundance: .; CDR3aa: CASSEGPQGGEQFF; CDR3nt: TGTGCCAGCAGTGAAGGGCCCCAGGGCGGTGAGCAGTTCTTC
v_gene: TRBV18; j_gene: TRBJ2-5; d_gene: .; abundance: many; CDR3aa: CASSPYVEGARETQYF; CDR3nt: TGTGCCAGCTCACCATACGTGGAGGGGGCGCGAGAGACCCAGTACTTC
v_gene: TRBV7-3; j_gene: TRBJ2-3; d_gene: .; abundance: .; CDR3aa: CASSYGAGASTDTQYF; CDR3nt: TGTGCCAGTAGTTACGGGGCAGGGGCTAGCACAGATACGCAGTATTTT
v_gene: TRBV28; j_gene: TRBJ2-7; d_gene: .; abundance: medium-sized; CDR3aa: CASSLYPNLRGLWEQYF; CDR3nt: TGTGCCAGCAGTTTATACCCCAACCTCCGGGGGCTGTGGGAGCAGTACTTC
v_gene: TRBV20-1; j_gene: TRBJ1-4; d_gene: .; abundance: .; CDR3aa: CSATTASNEKLFF; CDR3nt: TGCAGTGCCACGACAGCCTCTAATGAAAAACTGTTTTTT
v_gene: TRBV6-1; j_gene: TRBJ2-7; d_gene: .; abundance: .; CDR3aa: CASSAVAGGVYEQYF; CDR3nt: TGTGCCAGCAGCGCAGTCGCCGGGGGAGTCTACGAGCAGTACTTC
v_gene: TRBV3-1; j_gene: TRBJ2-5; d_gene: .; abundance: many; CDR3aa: CASSLAQGRETQYF; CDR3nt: TGTGCCAGCAGCCTTGCTCAGGGCCGAGAGACCCAGTACTTC
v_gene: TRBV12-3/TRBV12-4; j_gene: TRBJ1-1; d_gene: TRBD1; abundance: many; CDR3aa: CASSSPGQMNTEAFF; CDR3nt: TGTGCCAGCAGTTCTCCGGGACAGATGAACACTGAAGCTTTCTTT
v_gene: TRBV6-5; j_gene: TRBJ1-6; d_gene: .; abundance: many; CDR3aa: CASSYPGDNSPLHF; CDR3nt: TGTGCCAGCAGTTACCCAGGGGACAATTCACCCCTCCACTTT
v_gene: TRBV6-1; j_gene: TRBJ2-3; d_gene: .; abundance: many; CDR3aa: CASRATVYFTDTQYF; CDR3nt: TGTGCCAGCAGAGCGACAGTCTACTTCACAGATACGCAGTATTTT
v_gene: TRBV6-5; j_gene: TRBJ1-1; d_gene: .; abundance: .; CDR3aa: CASSYSPAQTTEAFF; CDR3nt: TGTGCCAGCAGTTACTCCCCGGCACAGACGACTGAAGCTTTCTTT
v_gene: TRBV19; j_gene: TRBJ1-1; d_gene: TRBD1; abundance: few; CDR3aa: CASSNGQGKAFF; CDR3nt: TGTGCCAGTAGTAATGGACAGGGTAAAGCTTTCTTT
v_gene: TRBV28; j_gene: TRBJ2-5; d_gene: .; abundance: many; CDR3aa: CASSFSGSETQYF; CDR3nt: TGTGCCAGCAGTTTTTCGGGGTCAGAGACCCAGTACTTC
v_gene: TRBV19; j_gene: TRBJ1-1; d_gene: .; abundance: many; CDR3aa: CASSPRRLGENTEAFF; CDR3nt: TGTGCCAGTAGTCCCCGACGGTTGGGGGAGAACACTGAAGCTTTCTTT
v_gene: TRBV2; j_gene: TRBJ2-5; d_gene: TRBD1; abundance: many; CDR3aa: CASTGGTQETQYF; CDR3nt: TGTGCCAGCACAGGGGGAACACAAGAGACCCAGTACTTC
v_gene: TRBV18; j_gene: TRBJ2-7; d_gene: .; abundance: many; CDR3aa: CASSPTKASTSYEQYF; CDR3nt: TGTGCCAGCTCACCAACTAAAGCGTCTACCTCCTACGAGCAGTACTTC
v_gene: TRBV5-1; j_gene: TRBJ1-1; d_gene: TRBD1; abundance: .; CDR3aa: CASKGTGGGTEAFF; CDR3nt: TGCGCCAGCAAAGGGACAGGTGGGGGCACTGAAGCTTTCTTT
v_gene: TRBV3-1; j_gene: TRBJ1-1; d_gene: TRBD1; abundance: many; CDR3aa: CASSSRTGPTEAFF; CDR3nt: TGTGCCAGCAGCTCTCGGACAGGGCCCACTGAAGCTTTCTTT
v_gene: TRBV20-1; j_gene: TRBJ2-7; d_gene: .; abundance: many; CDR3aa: CSATRQDISYEQYF; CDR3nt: TGCAGTGCTACCCGACAGGACATCTCCTACGAGCAGTACTTC
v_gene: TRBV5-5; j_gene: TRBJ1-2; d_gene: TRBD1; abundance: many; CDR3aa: CASSAQGADVYGYTF; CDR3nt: TGTGCCAGCAGCGCCCAGGGGGCCGACGTCTATGGCTACACCTTC
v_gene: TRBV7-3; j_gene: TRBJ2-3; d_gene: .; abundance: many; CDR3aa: CASSSNQRDTQYF; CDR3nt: TGTGCCAGCAGCTCGAACCAGCGGGATACGCAGTATTTT